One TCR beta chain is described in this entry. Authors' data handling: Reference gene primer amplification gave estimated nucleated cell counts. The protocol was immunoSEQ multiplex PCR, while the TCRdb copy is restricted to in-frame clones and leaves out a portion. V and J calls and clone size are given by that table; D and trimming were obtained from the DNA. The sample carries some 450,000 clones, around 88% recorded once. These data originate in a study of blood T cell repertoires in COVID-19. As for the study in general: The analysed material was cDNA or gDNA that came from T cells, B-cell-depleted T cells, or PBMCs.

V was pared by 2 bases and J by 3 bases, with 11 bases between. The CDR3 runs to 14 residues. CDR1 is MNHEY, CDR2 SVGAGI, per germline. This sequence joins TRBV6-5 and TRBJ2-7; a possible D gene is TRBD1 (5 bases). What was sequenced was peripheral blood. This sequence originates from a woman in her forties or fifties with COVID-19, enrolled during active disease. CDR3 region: CASSYERQGYEQYF. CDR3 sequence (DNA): TGTGCCAGCAGTTACGAGAGGCAGGGCTACGAGCAGTACTTC.